The clone carrying this T cell receptor beta chain has ten or more counts. This record comes from a study of T cells in Graves' hyperthyroidism and ophthalmopathy. Looking at the study overall: Before any treatment, at initial diagnosis, peripheral blood was collected.

Uncontrolled infection, other autoimmune disease, pregnancy or lactation disqualified patients from enrolment. Fresh peripheral blood, around 10 ml of it, supplied the PBMCs. The investigators amplified TCR beta CDR3 regions from RNA transcripts. First-round RT-PCR targeting the TCR CDR3 was performed with the HTBI primer set. One entry per CDR3 protein, called by TCRdb with MiXCR from the multiplex PCR reads. The profile covers 700,000 to 850,000 distinct CDR3 sequences, with around 40% appearing a single time and more than 25% taken by the ten largest. The V end was cut by 5 bases, the J end by 4 bases, with 14 bases between. Germline V gene data show CDR1 as LNHDA and CDR2 as SQIVND (reference sequence). The CDR3 is 14 amino acids.

Sequencing used blood. The chain recombines TRBV19 with TRBJ1-2; D is unresolved. The source of this sequence is a woman in her forties with Graves' hyperthyroidism. The CDR3 protein is CASSRPDGVYGYTF. As DNA, the CDR3 is TGTGCCAGTAGTCGCCCGGACGGCGTCTATGGCTACACCTTC. Variable domain in full (rest from reference TRBV19 and TRBJ1-2): DGGITQSPKYLFRKEGQNVTLSCEQNLNHDAMYWYRQDPGQGLRLIYYSQIVNDFQKGDIAEGYSVSREKKESFPLTVTSAQKNPTAFYLCASSRPDGVYGYTFGSGTRLTVV.